This record covers a single TCR beta chain. This was the immunoSEQ v3.0 assay at survey level. Produced via immunoSEQ multiplex PCR; TCRdb's table is partial and in-frame only. Of approximately 35,000 clones listed, more than 60% are singletons. The germline gives CDR1 SGHVS, CDR2 FQNEAQ. The CDR3 totals 15 residues. With 1 base clipped from V and 12 bases from J, the junction kept 11 bases outside the gene matches. These data belong to a study of long-term antiretroviral therapy in people with HIV. The sequence was collected from a woman aged 50 to 60 with HIV. The chain combines TRBV7-8 with TRBJ2-1, with TRBD2 identical over 8 bases. This specimen was unsorted PBMCs, taken 2 years after starting antiretroviral therapy. CDR3 DNA: TGTGCCAGCAGCTTAGAACTAGCGGATACAATGATGCAGTTCTTC. As protein: CASSLELADTMMQFF.